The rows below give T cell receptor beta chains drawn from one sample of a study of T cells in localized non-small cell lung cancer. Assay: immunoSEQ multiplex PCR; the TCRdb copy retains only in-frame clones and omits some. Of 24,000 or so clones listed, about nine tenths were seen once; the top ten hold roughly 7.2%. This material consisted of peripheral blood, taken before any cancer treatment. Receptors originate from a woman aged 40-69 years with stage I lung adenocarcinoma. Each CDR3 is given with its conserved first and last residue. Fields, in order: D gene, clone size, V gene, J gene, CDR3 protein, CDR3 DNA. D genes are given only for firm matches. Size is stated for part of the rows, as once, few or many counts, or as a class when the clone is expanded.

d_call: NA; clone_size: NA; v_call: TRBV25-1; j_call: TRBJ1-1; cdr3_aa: CASSEGVGVNTEAFF; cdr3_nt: TGTGCCAGCAGTGAAGGAGTGGGAGTGAACACTGAAGCTTTCTTT
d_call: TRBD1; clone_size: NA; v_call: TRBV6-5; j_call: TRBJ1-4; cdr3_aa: CASSYSNRGNEKLFF; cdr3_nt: TGTGCCAGCAGTTACTCGAACAGGGGTAATGAAAAACTGTTTTTT
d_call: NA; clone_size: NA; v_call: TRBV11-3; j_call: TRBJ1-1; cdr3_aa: CASSLGGVRGTEAFF; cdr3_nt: TGTGCCAGCAGCTTAGGAGGGGTTCGGGGCACTGAAGCTTTCTTT
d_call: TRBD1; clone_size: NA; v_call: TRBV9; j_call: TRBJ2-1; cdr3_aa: CASSVGQVNEQFF; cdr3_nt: TGTGCCAGCAGCGTCGGACAGGTTAATGAGCAGTTCTTC
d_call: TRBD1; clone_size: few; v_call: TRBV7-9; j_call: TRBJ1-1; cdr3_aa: CATEGTGGIEAFF; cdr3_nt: TGTGCCACCGAGGGGACAGGGGGCATCGAAGCTTTCTTT
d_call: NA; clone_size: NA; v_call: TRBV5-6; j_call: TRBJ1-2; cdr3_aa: CASSPGVRLYGYTF; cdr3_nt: TGTGCCAGCAGCCCGGGAGTGAGGCTCTATGGCTACACCTTC
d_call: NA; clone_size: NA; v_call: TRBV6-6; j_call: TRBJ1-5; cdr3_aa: CASTRANSNQPQHF; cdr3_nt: TGTGCCAGCACCCGGGCTAATAGCAATCAGCCCCAGCATTTT
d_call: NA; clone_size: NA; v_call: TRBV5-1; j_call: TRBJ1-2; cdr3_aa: CASSQFGDAAGYTF; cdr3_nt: TGCGCCAGCAGCCAATTCGGGGATGCAGCTGGCTACACCTTC
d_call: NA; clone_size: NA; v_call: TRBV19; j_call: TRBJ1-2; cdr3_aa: CASSLFQGYGYTF; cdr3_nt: TGTGCCAGTAGTCTTTTTCAGGGCTATGGCTACACCTTC
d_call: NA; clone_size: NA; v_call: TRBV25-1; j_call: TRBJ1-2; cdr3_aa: CASSEGRFYGYTF; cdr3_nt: TGTGCCAGCAGTGAGGGACGGTTCTATGGCTACACCTTC
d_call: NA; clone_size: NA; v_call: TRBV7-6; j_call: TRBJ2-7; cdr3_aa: CASSLEPSRRGISYEQYF; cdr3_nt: TGTGCCAGCAGCTTAGAGCCTAGCCGGCGAGGGATCTCCTACGAGCAGTACTTC
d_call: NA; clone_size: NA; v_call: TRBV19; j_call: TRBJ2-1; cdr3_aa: CASSPRPRGGWDNEQFF; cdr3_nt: TGTGCCAGTAGTCCGCGGCCCCGGGGAGGATGGGACAATGAGCAGTTCTTC
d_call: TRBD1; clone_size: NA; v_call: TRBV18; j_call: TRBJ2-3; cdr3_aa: CASLDGQGATDTQYF; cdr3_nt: TGTGCCAGCCTGGATGGACAGGGGGCCACAGATACGCAGTATTTT
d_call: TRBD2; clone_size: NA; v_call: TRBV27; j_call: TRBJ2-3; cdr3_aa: CASSLKAGVSDTQYF; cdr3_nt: TGTGCCAGCAGTTTAAAGGCGGGAGTGTCAGATACGCAGTATTTT
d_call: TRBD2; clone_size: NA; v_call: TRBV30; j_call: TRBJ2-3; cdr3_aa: CAWSAPSGRSTDTQYF; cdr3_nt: TGTGCCTGGAGCGCCCCTAGCGGGAGAAGCACAGATACGCAGTATTTT
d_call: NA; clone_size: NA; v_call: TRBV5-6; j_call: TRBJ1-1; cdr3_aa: CASSLWSSPRGEAFF; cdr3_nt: TGTGCCAGCAGCTTGTGGTCCTCTCCTCGAGGTGAAGCTTTCTTT
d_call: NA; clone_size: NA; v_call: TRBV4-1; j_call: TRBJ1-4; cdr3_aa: CASSQVGWTTTATNEKLFF; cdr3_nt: TGCGCCAGCAGCCAAGTTGGGTGGACAACCACCGCAACTAATGAAAAACTGTTTTTT
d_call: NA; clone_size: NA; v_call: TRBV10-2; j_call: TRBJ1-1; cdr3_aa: CASSENNGATEAFF; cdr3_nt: TGCGCCAGCAGTGAGAATAACGGGGCCACTGAAGCTTTCTTT
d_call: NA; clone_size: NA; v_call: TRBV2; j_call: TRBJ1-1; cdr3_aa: CASSYDGEAFF; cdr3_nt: TGTGCCAGCAGTTATGACGGTGAAGCTTTCTTT
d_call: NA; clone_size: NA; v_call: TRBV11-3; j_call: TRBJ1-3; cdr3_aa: CASSLDAPGRGNTIYF; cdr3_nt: TGTGCCAGCAGCTTAGATGCCCCAGGCCGGGGAAACACCATATATTTT
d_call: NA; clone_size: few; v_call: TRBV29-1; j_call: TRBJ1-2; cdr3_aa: CSVALRAAYGYTF; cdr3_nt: TGCAGCGTCGCCCTTCGGGCCGCCTATGGCTACACCTTC
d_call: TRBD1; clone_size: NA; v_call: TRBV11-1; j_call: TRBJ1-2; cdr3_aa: CASSPMDRSNYGYTF; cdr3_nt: TGTGCCAGCAGCCCAATGGACAGGTCGAACTATGGCTACACCTTC
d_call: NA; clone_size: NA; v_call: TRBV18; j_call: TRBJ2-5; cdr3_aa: CASSPRQIQETQYF; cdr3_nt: TGTGCCAGCTCACCCAGGCAGATACAAGAGACCCAGTACTTC
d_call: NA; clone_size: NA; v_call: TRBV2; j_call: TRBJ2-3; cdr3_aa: CASTRQQADTQYF; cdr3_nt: TGTGCCAGCACAAGGCAGCAAGCGGATACGCAGTATTTT
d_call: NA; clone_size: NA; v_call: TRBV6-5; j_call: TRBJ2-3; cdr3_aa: CASRIQGFTDTQYF; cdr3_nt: TGTGCCAGCAGAATACAGGGCTTCACAGATACGCAGTATTTT
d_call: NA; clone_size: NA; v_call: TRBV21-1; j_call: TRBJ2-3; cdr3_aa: CASSKATRRKDTQYF; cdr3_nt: TGTGCCAGCAGCAAAGCCACGCGAAGGAAAGATACGCAGTATTTT
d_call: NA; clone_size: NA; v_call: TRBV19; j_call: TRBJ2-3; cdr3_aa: CASSTIETDTQYF; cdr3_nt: TGTGCCAGTAGTACCATAGAAACAGATACGCAGTATTTT
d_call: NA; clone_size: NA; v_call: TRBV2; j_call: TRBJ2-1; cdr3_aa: CASRKAESSYNEQFF; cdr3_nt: TGTGCCAGCAGAAAAGCGGAGAGCTCCTACAATGAGCAGTTCTTC
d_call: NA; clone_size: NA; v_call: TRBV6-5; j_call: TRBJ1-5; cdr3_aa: CASSLRGINQPQHF; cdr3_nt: TGTGCCAGCAGTCTTCGAGGGATCAATCAGCCCCAGCATTTT
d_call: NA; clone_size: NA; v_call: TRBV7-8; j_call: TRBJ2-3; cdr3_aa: CASSSSPTGKSTDTQYF; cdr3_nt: TGTGCCAGCAGCTCTTCTCCGACAGGAAAGAGCACAGATACGCAGTATTTT
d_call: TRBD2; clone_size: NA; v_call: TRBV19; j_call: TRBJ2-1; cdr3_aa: CASSTRLAGDEQFF; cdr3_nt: TGTGCCAGTAGTACCCGACTAGCGGGAGATGAGCAGTTCTTC
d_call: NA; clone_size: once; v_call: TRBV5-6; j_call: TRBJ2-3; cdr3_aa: CASSLSDTQYF; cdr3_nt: TGTGCCAGCAGCTTATCAGATACGCAGTATTTT
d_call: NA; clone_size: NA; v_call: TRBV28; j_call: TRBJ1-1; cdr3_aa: CASSSPGGGEAEAFF; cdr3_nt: TGTGCCAGCAGCTCCCCGGGAGGGGGGGAGGCTGAAGCTTTCTTT
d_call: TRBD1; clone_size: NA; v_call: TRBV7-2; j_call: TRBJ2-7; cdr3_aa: CASSLAGTGSYEQYF; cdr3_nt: TGTGCCAGCAGCTTGGCCGGGACAGGGTCGTACGAGCAGTACTTC
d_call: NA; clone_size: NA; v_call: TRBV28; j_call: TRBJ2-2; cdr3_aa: CASSFRAGELFF; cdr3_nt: TGTGCCAGCAGTTTTAGGGCCGGGGAGCTGTTTTTT
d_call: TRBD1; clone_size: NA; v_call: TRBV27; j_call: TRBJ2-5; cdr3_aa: CANSLTGTGSRETQYF; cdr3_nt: TGTGCCAACTCCCTAACCGGGACAGGGTCTAGAGAGACCCAGTACTTC
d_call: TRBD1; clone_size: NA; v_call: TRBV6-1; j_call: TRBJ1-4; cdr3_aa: CASSTGATNEKLFF; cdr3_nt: TGTGCCAGCAGTACAGGGGCGACTAATGAAAAACTGTTTTTT
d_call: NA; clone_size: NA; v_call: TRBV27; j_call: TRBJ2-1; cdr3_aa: CASSRRGVEFF; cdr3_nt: TGTGCCAGCAGTCGTAGGGGGGTGGAGTTCTTC
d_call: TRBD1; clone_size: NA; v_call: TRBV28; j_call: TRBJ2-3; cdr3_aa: CASRGQTDTQYF; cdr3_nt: TGTGCCAGCAGGGGACAGACAGATACGCAGTATTTT
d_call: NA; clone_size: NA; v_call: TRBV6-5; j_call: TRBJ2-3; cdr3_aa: CASSSLSGARDTQYF; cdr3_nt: TGTGCCAGCAGTTCCTTATCCGGGGCCCGCGATACGCAGTATTTT
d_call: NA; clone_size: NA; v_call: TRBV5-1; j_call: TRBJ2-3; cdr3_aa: CASSSDTSTDTQYF; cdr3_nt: TGCGCCAGCAGTTCCGACACCTCCACAGATACGCAGTATTTT
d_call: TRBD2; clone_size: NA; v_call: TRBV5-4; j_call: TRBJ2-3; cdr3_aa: CASSLGGGGDTQYF; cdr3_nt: TGTGCCAGCAGCTTGGGCGGGGGAGGAGATACGCAGTATTTT
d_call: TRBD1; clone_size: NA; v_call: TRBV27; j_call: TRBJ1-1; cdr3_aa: CASSFGGGAGPEAFF; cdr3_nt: TGTGCCAGCAGTTTCGGAGGGGGCGCAGGTCCTGAAGCTTTCTTT
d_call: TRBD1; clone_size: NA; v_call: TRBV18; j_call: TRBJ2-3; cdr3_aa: CASSTGGDTQYF; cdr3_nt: TGTGCCAGCTCAACAGGGGGAGATACGCAGTATTTT
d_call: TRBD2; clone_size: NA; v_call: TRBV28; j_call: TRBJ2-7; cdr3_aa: CASPTGGPLLYEQYF; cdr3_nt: TGTGCCAGCCCCACGGGAGGACCCCTACTTTACGAGCAGTACTTC
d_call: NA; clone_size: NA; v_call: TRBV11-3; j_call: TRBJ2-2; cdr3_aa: CASSFRRNTGELFF; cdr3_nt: TGTGCCAGCAGCTTTCGACGGAACACCGGGGAGCTGTTTTTT
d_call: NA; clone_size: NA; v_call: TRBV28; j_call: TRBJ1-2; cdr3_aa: CASRPGTAHGYTF; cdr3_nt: TGTGCCAGCAGACCCGGGACGGCCCATGGCTACACCTTC